A selection of T cell receptor beta chains follows, all from one sample in a study of blood T cell repertoires in COVID-19. Clones were sequenced by immunoSEQ multiplex PCR, and TCRdb holds only the in-frame ones, with some missing. Here the sample spans hundreds of thousands of clones, under 90% being singletons. Material: peripheral blood. These receptor sequences come from a woman under 40 with COVID-19, enrolled during active disease. CDR3s include the opening cysteine and the closing phenylalanine or tryptophan. The D gene is left open where the match is weak. Where a row states a size, it is once, few, many or the class of an expanded clone; other rows omit it.

j_call d_call v_call clone_size cdr3_nt cdr3_aa
TRBJ2-5 TRBD2 TRBV5-4 NA TGTGCCAGCAGCTCCCCGACTAGCGGGGGGGCGGGAGAGACCCAGTACTTC CASSSPTSGGAGETQYF
TRBJ2-1 TRBD2 TRBV27 NA TGTGCCAGCCAACTAGCGGGGGGCAATGAGCAGTTCTTC CASQLAGGNEQFF
TRBJ2-2 NA TRBV11-3 NA TGTGCCAGCAGCTTAGCGGCGAACACCGGGGAGCTGTTTTTT CASSLAANTGELFF
TRBJ2-5 TRBD2 TRBV7-9 NA TGTGCCAGCAGCTTAGATAGCGGGGGTGCGGGGACCCAGTACTTC CASSLDSGGAGTQYF
TRBJ1-2 NA TRBV5-4 NA TGTGCCAGCAGCTTGCGGGCAGGGGTTGGGTACACCTTC CASSLRAGVGYTF
TRBJ2-6 TRBD1 TRBV3-1/TRBV3-2 NA TGTGCCAGCAGCCTACGGACAGGATCCGGGGCCAACGTCCTGACTTTC CASSLRTGSGANVLTF
TRBJ2-2 TRBD1 TRBV28 NA TGTGCCAGCAGTTTAATTGGGACAGGGATTGACACCGGGGAGCTGTTTTTT CASSLIGTGIDTGELFF
TRBJ1-2 TRBD1 TRBV29-1 NA TGCAGCGTTGTCAGGGGTCCGGGTGGGCAGGGGGCGCTGAGTGGCTATGGCTACACCTTC CSVVRGPGGQGALSGYGYTF
TRBJ2-2 TRBD2 TRBV5-4 NA TGTGCCAGCAGCGCCGGGACTAGCGGGGGCTGGGAGCTGTTTTTT CASSAGTSGGWELFF
TRBJ2-1 NA TRBV29-1 NA TGCAGCGTTGGGACACCCCGAAGCTCCTACAATGAGCAGTTCTTC CSVGTPRSSYNEQFF
TRBJ2-2 NA TRBV4-1 NA TGCGCCAGCAGACCACAGCCGAACACCGGGGAGCTGTTTTTT CASRPQPNTGELFF
TRBJ2-3 NA TRBV28 NA TGTGCCAGCAGTCTCGGAGCGGCCACAGATACGCAGTATTTT CASSLGAATDTQYF
TRBJ2-7 NA TRBV11-2 once TGTGCCAGCAGCTTAGTGCGCGAGCAGTACTTC CASSLVREQYF
TRBJ2-2 NA TRBV15 NA TGTGCCACCAGCAGAGATCAAGGGGGGGCCTTCACCGGGGAGCTGTTTTTT CATSRDQGGAFTGELFF
TRBJ1-6 NA TRBV7-8 NA TGTGCCAGCAGCCCGTACGGGGGGAATAATTCACCCCTCCACTTT CASSPYGGNNSPLHF
TRBJ2-1 TRBD1 TRBV6-5 once TGTGCCAGCAGGAGGACAGGGTCGAATGAGCAGTTCTTC CASRRTGSNEQFF
TRBJ2-5 NA TRBV6-5 NA TGTGCCAGCAGTTACAGAGGTTGGGAGACCCAGTACTTC CASSYRGWETQYF
TRBJ1-2 NA TRBV30 NA TGTGCCTGGAGTTGGCAGGGCCCATATGGCTACACCTTC CAWSWQGPYGYTF
TRBJ1-2 NA TRBV6-5 NA TGTGCCAGCAGAGGGCAGGGGCGCACTCTCTATGGCTACACCTTC CASRGQGRTLYGYTF
TRBJ1-2 NA TRBV28 NA TGTGCCAGCAGTTTAAGGGGTTTGAGGGGCTACACCTTC CASSLRGLRGYTF
TRBJ1-1 NA TRBV20-1 NA TGCAGTGCTAGTTCAGGGTCGGGCACTGAAGCTTTCTTT CSASSGSGTEAFF
TRBJ1-5 TRBD1 TRBV5-6 NA TGTGCCAGCAGCTCCAGGGGGCGCGGTAATCAGCCCCAGCATTTT CASSSRGRGNQPQHF
TRBJ2-1 NA TRBV11-2 NA TGTGCCAGCAGCTTCAGGGGTAATGAGCAGTTCTTC CASSFRGNEQFF
TRBJ2-2 TRBD2 TRBV7-2 NA TGTGCCAGCAGAGGCGGGGGGGTTACCGGGGAGCTGTTTTTT CASRGGGVTGELFF
TRBJ2-7 TRBD2 TRBV3-1/TRBV3-2 NA TGTGCCAGCAGCCAAGGGGGGGGACTAGCGGGAAAACAGTACTTC CASSQGGGLAGKQYF
TRBJ2-3 NA TRBV5-6 once TGTGCCAGCAGCAGAGGGCGGATCACAGATACGCAGTATTTT CASSRGRITDTQYF
TRBJ2-5 NA TRBV27 NA TGTGCCAGCAGTTTATGGGGGCGTTGGGAGACCCAGTACTTC CASSLWGRWETQYF
TRBJ1-2 TRBD1 TRBV19 once TGTGCCAGTAGTATTGGGACAGGGGGTGACTATGGCTACACCTTC CASSIGTGGDYGYTF
TRBJ2-3 TRBD2 TRBV29-1 NA TGCAGCGTTGAGGGCCCATCTAGGGCGGGGGGTCTGACAGATACGCAGTATTTT CSVEGPSRAGGLTDTQYF
TRBJ2-7 NA TRBV10-1 NA TGCGCCAGCAGTGAGCAGGTGGAGGTCCACGAGCAGTACTTC CASSEQVEVHEQYF
TRBJ1-2 TRBD1 TRBV29-1 NA TGCAGCGTTGGGAATGTGTTAGGGACAGGGAATGGCTACACCTTC CSVGNVLGTGNGYTF
TRBJ1-1 TRBD1 TRBV20-1 NA TGCAGTGCACTGACAGGGCCCGGGGCTTTCTTT CSALTGPGAFF
TRBJ2-4 TRBD1 TRBV13 NA TGTGCCAGCAGCTTTTTGGGACAGGGATTTAGCAACATTCAGTACTTC CASSFLGQGFSNIQYF
TRBJ2-7 NA TRBV30 NA TGTGCCTGGAGTGTAGGAGGGCCCAACGAGCAGTACTTC CAWSVGGPNEQYF
TRBJ2-7 TRBD1 TRBV19 NA TGTGCCAGTAGTAACGGACAGGGGCCCCACTACGAGCAGTACTTC CASSNGQGPHYEQYF
TRBJ1-5 NA TRBV7-8 NA TGTGCCAGCAGATCGAGGGGGGGACGAGGCAATCAGCCCCAGCATTTT CASRSRGGRGNQPQHF
TRBJ1-6 TRBD1 TRBV2 few TGTGCCAGCAGTGAATCGGGGACAGGTTATAATTCACCCCTCCACTTT CASSESGTGYNSPLHF
TRBJ2-1 TRBD2 TRBV2 NA TGTGCCTGCCGGGGGTTAGCGGGGTACAATGAGCAGTTCTTC CACRGLAGYNEQFF
TRBJ1-4 NA TRBV28 NA TGTGCCAGCAGTTCCGCCGCCGGAGGCGAAAAACTGTTTTTT CASSSAAGGEKLFF
TRBJ2-1 NA TRBV6-5 NA TGTGCCAGCAGGCATGGGGGGACCTACAATGAGCAGTTCTTC CASRHGGTYNEQFF
TRBJ2-5 NA TRBV6-5 NA TGTGCCAGCAGTTACTCTCGAGGCTTAGCGATAGAGACCCAGTACTTC CASSYSRGLAIETQYF
TRBJ2-3 TRBD2 TRBV5-6 NA TGTGCCAGCTCTCGAGGGAGGGAGTATTCAGATACGCAGTATTTT CASSRGREYSDTQYF
TRBJ2-1 TRBD1 TRBV19 NA TGTGCCAGTAGTCGCACCGGGACAGGTGATTTGAAGGGGCAGTTCTTC CASSRTGTGDLKGQFF
TRBJ1-2 TRBD1 TRBV27 once TGTGCCAGCAGTTTAGAGGGGACAGGGTGGTATGGCTACACCTTC CASSLEGTGWYGYTF
TRBJ1-1 TRBD1 TRBV2 once TGTGCCAGCAGTAAACAGGGGGGTGAAGCTTTCTTT CASSKQGGEAFF
TRBJ1-1 NA TRBV13 NA TGTGCCAGCAGGGAACCTGGCGGAGCTAACACTGAAGCTTTCTTT CASREPGGANTEAFF
TRBJ2-7 NA TRBV27 once TGTGCCAGTAGCCAGGGGTCAAGCTCCTACGAGCAGTACTTC CASSQGSSSYEQYF
TRBJ2-3 TRBD2 TRBV27 once TGTGCCAGCAGTTTAGACGGCGGGGGTGGGAGCACAGATACGCAGTATTTT CASSLDGGGGSTDTQYF
TRBJ2-2 TRBD2 TRBV19 NA TGTGCCAGTAGAACTCGAGCGGGGGGGCTAACCGGGGAGCTGTTTTTT CASRTRAGGLTGELFF
TRBJ1-1 NA TRBV7-9 NA TGTGCCAGCAGCTTCCCCCGAAGGTCGCCGGGGGCTGAAGCTTTCTTT CASSFPRRSPGAEAFF
TRBJ1-4 TRBD1 TRBV7-9 NA TGTGCCAGCAGCTTGGACAGGGAAAATGAAAAACTGTTTTTT CASSLDRENEKLFF
TRBJ2-1 NA TRBV10-2 NA TGCGCCAGCAGCCTCTTAACCTACAATGAGCAGTTCTTC CASSLLTYNEQFF
TRBJ2-3 NA TRBV5-6 NA TGTGCCAGCAGCTTGGTTGGCGGGGCGCACACAGATACGCAGTATTTT CASSLVGGAHTDTQYF
TRBJ2-5 TRBD2 TRBV7-2 NA TGTGCCAGCAGCTTCCGGACTAGCAATTCGGAGACCCAGTACTTC CASSFRTSNSETQYF